A few counts support the clone carrying this T cell receptor beta chain. Antigen specificity is unknown. The record originates from a study of quantifying T cell responses using KT2 cells. Study background: TCR alpha and beta constant-region primers primed reverse transcription of RNA. Study-level points and caveats: Counts of KT2 alpha and beta sequences rose linearly with the number of KT2 cells added. At about one KT2 cell per 100,000 PBMC, KT2 sequences were still detected.

Fixed numbers of PBMC received varying amounts of KT2 cells. Each cDNA got a UMI-containing oligo ligated at its 3' end. First-round PCR used 3 to 4 cycles and beta primers RC1.1 and RC1.2 covering TRBC1 and TRBC2. From the second PCR onward, TCR alpha and beta chains were processed separately. MiXCR, applied by TCRdb to the UMI-ligation and nested PCR reads, yields one record per CDR3 protein. The sample has some 34,000 distinct CDR3 sequences; 10% to 13% are singletons. CDR3 length equals 11 residues. With 3 bases removed from V and 3 bases from J, the gap between germline ends came to 5 bases. CDR1 is SQVTM and CDR2 is ANQGSEA in the germline V gene.

The chain couples TRBV29-1 to TRBJ1-2, with D hard to call. The receptor was derived from a human donor. Sequenced sample: PBMCs spiked with cells of the T cell clone KT2. The CDR3 loop is CSVEEYYGYTF. CDR3 DNA sequence: TGCAGCGTTGAGGAGTACTATGGCTACACCTTC.